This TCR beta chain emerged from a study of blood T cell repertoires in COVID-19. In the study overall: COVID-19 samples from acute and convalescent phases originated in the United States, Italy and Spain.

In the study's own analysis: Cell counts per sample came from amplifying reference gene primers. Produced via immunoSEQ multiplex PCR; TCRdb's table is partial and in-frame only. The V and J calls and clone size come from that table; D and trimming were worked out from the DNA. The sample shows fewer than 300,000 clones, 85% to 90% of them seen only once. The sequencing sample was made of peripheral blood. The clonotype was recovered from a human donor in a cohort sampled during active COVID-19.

CDR3 sequence (DNA): TGTGCCATCAGGGGACTAGCGGGATACACCTACGAGCAGTACTTC. This translates into CAIRGLAGYTYEQYF. The chain combines TRBV10-3 with TRBJ2-7, with 13 positions matching TRBD2. The CDR3 sequence is 15 residues long. With 6 bases clipped from V and 2 bases from J, the junction kept 4 bases outside the gene matches. The V gene's germline CDR1 is ENHRY and CDR2 SYGVKD.